This is a list of T cell receptor beta chains from one sample in a study of CD8+ T cells in alopecia areata. Profiled with immunoSEQ multiplex PCR; TCRdb holds only in-frame clones, not every one. The table has around 100,000 clones, 44% seen once; the top ten hold more than 15%. The sequences come from CD8+ T cells sorted from blood, collected at week 24, from a patient treated with tofacitinib. The receptors come from a human donor with alopecia areata. The CDR3 runs from the conserved cysteine through the conserved F or W. Each record gives: J gene, D gene, V gene, clone size, CDR3 DNA, CDR3 protein. A D gene is named only where the DNA matches it firmly. Size is omitted from some rows. Given values are once, few, many or a class for expanded clones.

J gene: TRBJ2-2
D gene: -
V gene: TRBV12-5
clone size: -
CDR3 DNA: TGTGCTAGTGGTGAGGGTTCCGGGGAGCTGTTTTTT
CDR3 protein: CASGEGSGELFF

J gene: TRBJ1-1
D gene: -
V gene: TRBV19
clone size: -
CDR3 DNA: TGTGCCAGTGAGAGAAGGAGGGGGGCGAACACTGAAGCTTTCTTT
CDR3 protein: CASERRRGANTEAFF

J gene: TRBJ2-7
D gene: -
V gene: TRBV7-9
clone size: once
CDR3 DNA: TGTGCCAGCAGCCCAACAATGGGGGCGTACGAGCAGTACTTC
CDR3 protein: CASSPTMGAYEQYF

J gene: TRBJ2-1
D gene: -
V gene: TRBV29-1
clone size: -
CDR3 DNA: TGCAGCGTTGAAGGGGGCCAGACTAGCTCCTACAATGAGCAGTTCTTC
CDR3 protein: CSVEGGQTSSYNEQFF

J gene: TRBJ2-3
D gene: TRBD2
V gene: TRBV7-8
clone size: few
CDR3 DNA: TGTGCCAGCTCTAGCGGGAGTCGCGCAGATACGCAGTATTTT
CDR3 protein: CASSSGSRADTQYF

J gene: TRBJ2-7
D gene: TRBD2
V gene: TRBV9
clone size: -
CDR3 DNA: TGTGCCAGCAGCATAGGACTAGCGGGGTACGAGCAGTACTTC
CDR3 protein: CASSIGLAGYEQYF

J gene: TRBJ2-5
D gene: -
V gene: TRBV2
clone size: -
CDR3 DNA: TGTGCCAGCAGCTTGCCGTCAGACCAAGGGAGTTACCAAGAGACCCAGTACTTC
CDR3 protein: CASSLPSDQGSYQETQYF

J gene: TRBJ2-7
D gene: TRBD1
V gene: TRBV4-1
clone size: few
CDR3 DNA: TGCGCCAGCAGCTCTAAAGGACAGGGTGGTGCCGAGCAGTACTTC
CDR3 protein: CASSSKGQGGAEQYF

J gene: TRBJ2-2
D gene: -
V gene: TRBV7-8
clone size: -
CDR3 DNA: TGTGCCAGCAGCTTCGGGACATTCAACACCGGGGAGCTGTTTTTT
CDR3 protein: CASSFGTFNTGELFF

J gene: TRBJ1-5
D gene: -
V gene: TRBV7-8
clone size: -
CDR3 DNA: TGTGCCAGCAGCTTTCTTTTAGACGGCCTCGGTCAGCCCCAGCATTTT
CDR3 protein: CASSFLLDGLGQPQHF

J gene: TRBJ2-7
D gene: -
V gene: TRBV2
clone size: -
CDR3 DNA: TGTGCCAGCAGTGCCGTGGGTACTACCTACGAGCAGTACTTC
CDR3 protein: CASSAVGTTYEQYF

J gene: TRBJ1-5
D gene: -
V gene: TRBV4-1
clone size: few
CDR3 DNA: TGCGCCAGCAGCCAAGTCCCGGAGCAGCCCCAGCATTTT
CDR3 protein: CASSQVPEQPQHF

J gene: TRBJ2-7
D gene: -
V gene: TRBV12-5
clone size: -
CDR3 DNA: TGTGCTAGTGCTCACGACCGAGGAGCGTACGAGCAGTACTTC
CDR3 protein: CASAHDRGAYEQYF

J gene: TRBJ2-1
D gene: -
V gene: TRBV27
clone size: -
CDR3 DNA: TGTGCCAGCAGGGGCTCCTACAATGAGCAGTTCTTC
CDR3 protein: CASRGSYNEQFF

J gene: TRBJ2-3
D gene: -
V gene: TRBV27
clone size: -
CDR3 DNA: TGTGCCAGCAGTTTAGGGGGAGATACGCAGTATTTT
CDR3 protein: CASSLGGDTQYF

J gene: TRBJ2-3
D gene: TRBD2
V gene: TRBV7-9
clone size: -
CDR3 DNA: TGTGCCAGCAGCCCTAGACTAGCGGAGGGTGGCACAGATACGCAGTATTTT
CDR3 protein: CASSPRLAEGGTDTQYF

J gene: TRBJ1-3
D gene: -
V gene: TRBV25-1
clone size: -
CDR3 DNA: TGTGCCAGCAGTGAAAGGGGACGGACTTACTCTGGAAACACCATATATTTT
CDR3 protein: CASSERGRTYSGNTIYF

J gene: TRBJ2-5
D gene: TRBD2
V gene: TRBV6-4
clone size: -
CDR3 DNA: TGTGCCAGCAGTGACCCCGCGACTGGAGGACTAGCGGATCAAGAGACCCAGTACTTC
CDR3 protein: CASSDPATGGLADQETQYF

J gene: TRBJ2-5
D gene: -
V gene: TRBV21-1
clone size: -
CDR3 DNA: TGTGCCGGCCCGGGGCAAGGGTATCAAGAGACCCAGTACTTC
CDR3 protein: CAGPGQGYQETQYF

J gene: TRBJ1-5
D gene: TRBD1
V gene: TRBV19
clone size: few
CDR3 DNA: TGTGCCAGTAGCTTGGACAGGGGAATCAATCAGCCCCAGCATTTT
CDR3 protein: CASSLDRGINQPQHF

J gene: TRBJ1-4
D gene: -
V gene: TRBV11-2
clone size: few
CDR3 DNA: TGTGCCAGCAGCTTAGATGGAGGGGATCCGGAAAAACTGTTTTTT
CDR3 protein: CASSLDGGDPEKLFF

J gene: TRBJ2-3
D gene: -
V gene: TRBV2
clone size: few
CDR3 DNA: TGTGCCAGCAGTGCCACGGGAGGCACAGATACGCAGTATTTT
CDR3 protein: CASSATGGTDTQYF

J gene: TRBJ1-1
D gene: TRBD1
V gene: TRBV5-1
clone size: -
CDR3 DNA: TGCGCCAGCAGCCCCGGGACAGGGGGCTTGGACACTGAAGCTTTCTTT
CDR3 protein: CASSPGTGGLDTEAFF

J gene: TRBJ1-4
D gene: -
V gene: TRBV4-1
clone size: -
CDR3 DNA: TGCGCCAGCAGCCAAGGCAGTGAAAAACTGTTTTTT
CDR3 protein: CASSQGSEKLFF

J gene: TRBJ2-5
D gene: -
V gene: TRBV4-2
clone size: -
CDR3 DNA: TGTGCCAGCAGCCAAGGGTCCGGTTGGCCTGCCCAGTACTTC
CDR3 protein: CASSQGSGWPAQYF

J gene: TRBJ1-1
D gene: -
V gene: TRBV7-9
clone size: few
CDR3 DNA: TGTGCCAGCAGCTTGGGGGGCGAAGCTTTCTTT
CDR3 protein: CASSLGGEAFF

J gene: TRBJ1-1
D gene: TRBD1
V gene: TRBV19
clone size: few
CDR3 DNA: TGTGCCACCGCGACAGGGTTGACTGAAGCTTTCTTT
CDR3 protein: CATATGLTEAFF

J gene: TRBJ2-1
D gene: TRBD2
V gene: TRBV29-1
clone size: few
CDR3 DNA: TGCAGCGTTGACAGGGCCGGGACTAGCGGGAGGGCCAGGGGAAATGAGCAGTTCTTC
CDR3 protein: CSVDRAGTSGRARGNEQFF

J gene: TRBJ2-7
D gene: -
V gene: TRBV9
clone size: few
CDR3 DNA: TGTGCCAGCAGCCCGAGCCTCCTAACAGACGAGCAGTACTTC
CDR3 protein: CASSPSLLTDEQYF

J gene: TRBJ2-1
D gene: -
V gene: TRBV15
clone size: few
CDR3 DNA: TGTGCCACCAGCAGATTCGTTCAGGAAAATGAGCAGTTCTTC
CDR3 protein: CATSRFVQENEQFF

J gene: TRBJ2-5
D gene: TRBD1
V gene: TRBV13
clone size: -
CDR3 DNA: TGTGCCAGCAGCTTAGGAGGACTCTGGGACAGGACGCCAGAGACCCAGTACTTC
CDR3 protein: CASSLGGLWDRTPETQYF

J gene: TRBJ1-1
D gene: TRBD1
V gene: TRBV30
clone size: few
CDR3 DNA: TGTGCCTGGAGTGCGACAGGGGGGCCTGAAGCTTTCTTT
CDR3 protein: CAWSATGGPEAFF

J gene: TRBJ2-7
D gene: TRBD1
V gene: TRBV7-9
clone size: few
CDR3 DNA: TGTGCCAGCAGCCCTCGGACAGGGGAAACCTACGAGCAGTACTTC
CDR3 protein: CASSPRTGETYEQYF

J gene: TRBJ1-4
D gene: -
V gene: TRBV15
clone size: -
CDR3 DNA: TGTGCCACCAGCAGGGACAACATCGAAAAACTGTTTTTT
CDR3 protein: CATSRDNIEKLFF

J gene: TRBJ2-5
D gene: -
V gene: TRBV5-4
clone size: few
CDR3 DNA: TGTGCCAGCAGCTGGAACCAGGCGGTCGAGACCCAGTACTTC
CDR3 protein: CASSWNQAVETQYF

J gene: TRBJ2-1
D gene: -
V gene: TRBV30
clone size: -
CDR3 DNA: TGTGCCTGGAACAGTCTCGGTCCTAGCTCCTACAATGAGCAGTTCTTC
CDR3 protein: CAWNSLGPSSYNEQFF

J gene: TRBJ1-2
D gene: TRBD1
V gene: TRBV29-1
clone size: -
CDR3 DNA: TGCAGCGTTCGACAGGGGGAAGGGAATGGCTACACCTTC
CDR3 protein: CSVRQGEGNGYTF

J gene: TRBJ2-1
D gene: -
V gene: TRBV29-1
clone size: few
CDR3 DNA: TGCAGCACCGGGACGGATAGCTCCTACAATGAGCAGTTCTTC
CDR3 protein: CSTGTDSSYNEQFF

J gene: TRBJ2-3
D gene: -
V gene: TRBV7-6
clone size: -
CDR3 DNA: TGTGCCAGCAGCTTAGTGGCAGCAAACAATGCGCAGTATTTT
CDR3 protein: CASSLVAANNAQYF

J gene: TRBJ2-1
D gene: -
V gene: TRBV2
clone size: large
CDR3 DNA: TGTGCCAGCAGTGCAGAATTCAATGAGCAGTTCTTC
CDR3 protein: CASSAEFNEQFF